This T cell receptor beta chain was captured by sequencing in a study of blood T cell repertoires in COVID-19. Overall study: PBMCs, B-cell-depleted T cells, or T cells were the source of the cDNA or gDNA that made up the material.

Authors' data handling: Researchers report that nucleated cell counts were estimated from reference gene primer amplification. The protocol was immunoSEQ multiplex PCR, while the TCRdb copy is restricted to in-frame clones and leaves out a portion. Clone size and the V and J calls come from that table; the DNA yielded D and trimming. The profile covers some 270,000 clones, with approximately 89% appearing a single time and 1.5% to 2% taken by the ten largest. The receptor was isolated from a woman aged 55-75 years who had recovered from COVID-19. Sequencing input: peripheral blood.

The CDR3 is CASSRSPAQATSSGELFF. CDR3 in DNA: TGTGCCAGTAGTAGATCCCCCGCACAGGCCACCAGCTCCGGGGAGCTGTTTTTT. The chain combines TRBV19 with TRBJ2-2; maybe TRBD1 (5 bases). Germline CDR1 reads LNHDA; CDR2 reads SQIVND (reference sequence). V was shortened by 4 bases and J by 6 bases, with 24 bases between the two germline ends. The CDR3 consists of 18 residues.